The sequence of this TCR beta chain was determined in a study of T cell responses to AZD1222 COVID-19 vaccine. Findings of the study overall: Seropositive status at baseline applied to only five or six AZD1222 recipients.

Trimming removed 7 bases at V and 2 bases at J, with 14 bases between. The CDR3 consists of 14 residues. Germline CDR1 is SGHRS and CDR2 is YFSETQ. Some clones are missing from TCRdb's copy, which holds only in-frame ones; the method was immunoSEQ multiplex PCR. The sample holds about 180,000 clones; around 93% are singletons and the top ten take around 0.97%. On this clone itself: What it recognizes is unknown.

The receptor was derived from an adult who received the MenACWY meningococcal vaccine as a control. The sample here was peripheral blood, taken 28 days after the second dose of the MenACWY control vaccine. The chain is built from TRBV5-1 and TRBJ2-3; weak D call: TRBD1 (6 bases). Written as DNA, the CDR3 is TGCGCCAGCCGAACGGGACAAGCCACAGATACGCAGTATTTT. Its translation is CASRTGQATDTQYF.